This TCR beta chain stems from a study of identical twins. TCRdb itself ran the 5' RACE reads through MiXCR, one entry per CDR3 protein. The sample yields 200,000 to 250,000 distinct CDR3 sequences, about 7% seen once. V was pared by 10 bases and J by 2 bases, with 16 bases of the junction left unmatched. This CDR3 is 18 amino acids long. Notes on the study in general: Insertions were reduced in abundant cord blood beta clonotypes but not in memory repertoires.

About this clonotype itself: The antigen is not known.

These data are also associated with another study on yellow fever vaccine responses in identical twins.

J is TRBJ2-1 and V is TRBV12-3 or TRBV12-4; 11 bases are shared with TRBD2. The source is a woman younger than 30 in good health. The sample was memory (CD45RO+) T cells sorted from blood. In DNA form, the CDR3 reads TGTGCCATCTGTTTAGTCCCCAAGGGACTAGCGGCCTACAATGAGCAGTTCTTC. This gives the protein CAICLVPKGLAAYNEQFF.